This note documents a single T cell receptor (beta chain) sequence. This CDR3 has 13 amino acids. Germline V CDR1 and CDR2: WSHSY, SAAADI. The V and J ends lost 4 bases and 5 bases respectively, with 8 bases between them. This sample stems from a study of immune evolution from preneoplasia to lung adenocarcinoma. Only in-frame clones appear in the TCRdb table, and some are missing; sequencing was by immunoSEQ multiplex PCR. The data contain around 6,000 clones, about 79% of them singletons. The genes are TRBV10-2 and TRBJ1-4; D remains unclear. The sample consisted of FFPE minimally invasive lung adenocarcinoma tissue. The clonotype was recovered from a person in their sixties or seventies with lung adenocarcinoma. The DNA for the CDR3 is TGCGCCAGCAGTGTGGGCAGAAATGAAAAACTGTTTTTT. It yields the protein CASSVGRNEKLFF.